This T cell receptor (beta chain) was captured by sequencing in a study of T-cell reconstitution after alpha-beta-depleted transplantation in children. Molecular barcoding with unique molecular identifiers was used for the TCRbeta library. TCRdb analysed the PCR reads with MiXCR anew, one entry per CDR3 protein. The table includes about 640,000 distinct CDR3 sequences, about 15% detected once. In germline, CDR1 is DFQATT, CDR2 SNEGSKA (reference sequence). The CDR3 runs 19 residues. J was trimmed by 4 bases and V by 5 bases; bases with no gene match: 16. The sample holds a few counts of this clonotype.

The sample was PBMCs from the stem cell graft donor, taken from the stem cell graft. This chain joins TRBV20-1 and TRBJ2-1; 14 bases align to TRBD2. The TCR sequence derives from a human donor who donated a stem cell graft to a child with acute myeloid leukemia. CDR3 loop: CSARSTSGGVNQLYNEQFF. CDR3 bases: TGCAGTGCTCGATCGACTAGCGGGGGGGTCAACCAACTTTACAATGAGCAGTTCTTC.